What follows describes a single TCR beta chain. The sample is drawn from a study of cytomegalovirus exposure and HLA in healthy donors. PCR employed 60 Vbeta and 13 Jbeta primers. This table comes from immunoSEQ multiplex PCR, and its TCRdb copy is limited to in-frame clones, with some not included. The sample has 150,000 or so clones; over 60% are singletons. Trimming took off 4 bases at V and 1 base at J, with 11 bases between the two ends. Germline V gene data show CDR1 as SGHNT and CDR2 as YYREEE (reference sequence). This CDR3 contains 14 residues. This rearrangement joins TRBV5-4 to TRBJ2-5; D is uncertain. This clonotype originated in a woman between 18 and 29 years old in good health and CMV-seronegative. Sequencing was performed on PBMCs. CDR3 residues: CASSPRLVQETQYF. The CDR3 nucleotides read TGTGCCAGCAGCCCCAGACTGGTCCAAGAGACCCAGTACTTC.